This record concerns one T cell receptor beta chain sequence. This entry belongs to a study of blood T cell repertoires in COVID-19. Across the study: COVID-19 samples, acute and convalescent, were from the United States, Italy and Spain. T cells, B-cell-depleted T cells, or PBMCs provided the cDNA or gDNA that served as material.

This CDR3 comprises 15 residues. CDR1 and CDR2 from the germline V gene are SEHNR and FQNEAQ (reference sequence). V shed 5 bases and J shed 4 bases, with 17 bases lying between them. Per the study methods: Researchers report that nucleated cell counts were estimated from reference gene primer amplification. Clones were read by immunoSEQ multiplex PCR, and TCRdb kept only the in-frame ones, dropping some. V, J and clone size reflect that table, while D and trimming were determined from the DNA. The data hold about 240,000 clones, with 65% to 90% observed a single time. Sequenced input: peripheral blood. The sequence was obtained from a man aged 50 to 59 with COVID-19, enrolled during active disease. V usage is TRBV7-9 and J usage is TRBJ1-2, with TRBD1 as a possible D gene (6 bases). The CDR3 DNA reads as TGTGCCAGCAGCCCAATTCAGGACAGACGCTATGGCTACACCTTC. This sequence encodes CASSPIQDRRYGYTF.